The 19 T cell receptor beta chains listed next were all sequenced from one sample in a study of blood T cell repertoires in COVID-19. Clones were read by immunoSEQ multiplex PCR, and TCRdb kept only the in-frame ones, dropping some. Of fewer than 400,000 clones listed, around 85% are singletons. The sequencing input was peripheral blood. These receptors were obtained from a woman aged 18 to 35 with acute or convalescent COVID-19.

This rearrangement joins TRBV18 to TRBJ2-6; D may be TRBD2 (6 bases). Germline V CDR1 and CDR2: KGHSH, LQKENI. The V end lost 3 bases, the J end lost 2 bases, and 11 bases lay between the germline ends. The CDR3 runs 16 residues. CDR3 residues: CASSPLGGAGANVLTF. CDR3 coding DNA: TGTGCCAGCTCACCCCTTGGAGGGGCTGGGGCCAACGTCCTGACTTTC.

The chain is built from TRBV13 and TRBJ1-2, with 7 bases lining up with TRBD1. Germline values: CDR1 PRHDT, CDR2 FYEKMQ (reference sequence). V lost 5 bases to trimming and J lost 4 bases; unmatched junction nucleotides: 4. CDR3 length equals 13 residues. The CDR3 reads CASSLQGIYGYTF. In DNA form, the CDR3 reads TGTGCCAGCAGCCTACAGGGGATCTATGGCTACACCTTC.

This chain uses TRBV9 with TRBJ2-5, with TRBD1 matching over 7 bases. Germline loops: CDR1 SGDLS, CDR2 YYNGEE. The CDR3 consists of 16 residues. V was clipped by 3 bases and J by 4 bases; unmatched bases: 12. For the CDR3, the DNA is TGTGCCAGCAGCGCAAGGGGGCTGGCCCCTGGAGAGACCCAGTACTTC. Its translation: CASSARGLAPGETQYF.

The chain couples TRBV3-1 (or the pseudogene TRBV3-2) to TRBJ1-5; D might be TRBD1 (5 bases). This CDR3 contains 12 residues. Germline CDR1 reads LGHDT; CDR2 reads YNNKEL (reference sequence). The V and J ends lost 4 bases and 9 bases respectively, with 10 bases between them. The CDR3 loop is CASSRDSGPQHF. The CDR3 region has the DNA TGTGCCAGCAGCCGGGACTCGGGGCCCCAGCATTTT.

V and J are TRBV15 and TRBJ2-2; tentative D call: TRBD2 (5 bases). The CDR3 sequence is 15 residues long. The V end lost 7 bases, the J end lost 5 bases, and 17 bases lay between the germline ends. CDR1 is LNHNV, CDR2 YYDKDF, per germline (reference sequence). The CDR3 here is CATKWGDRSTGELFF. The CDR3 bases are TGTGCCACCAAATGGGGAGACCGATCAACCGGGGAGCTGTTTTTT.

The CDR3 sequence is CASSSRSRDGYTF. CDR3 sequence (DNA): TGTGCCAGCAGTTCCCGTAGCCGCGATGGCTACACCTTC. The J gene is TRBJ1-2, the V gene TRBV28, with D hard to call. Trimming removed 4 bases from V and 6 bases from J, with 12 bases in between. CDR3 length: 13 residues. CDR1 MDHEN and CDR2 SYDVKM come from the germline V gene.

This chain uses TRBV9 with TRBJ2-7; 15 nucleotides line up with TRBD2. The germline gives CDR1 SGDLS, CDR2 YYNGEE. This CDR3 is 17 amino acids long. Trimming took 4 bases from V and 7 from J; bases not matched to a gene: 12. CDR3 in amino acids: CASSKGVGLAGGYEQYF. The DNA for the CDR3 is TGTGCCAGCAGCAAAGGGGTGGGACTAGCGGGAGGTTATGAGCAGTACTTC.

The chain recombines TRBV7-9 with TRBJ2-6; perhaps TRBD2 as D (5 bases). Germline loops: CDR1 SEHNR, CDR2 FQNEAQ (reference sequence). The V gene lost 1 base and the J gene lost 4 bases, with 8 bases spanning the gap. The CDR3 extends over 15 amino acids. CDR3 nucleotide sequence: TGTGCCAGCAGCTTAGGGGCGGGCGGGGCCAACGTCCTGACTTTC. Its protein product is CASSLGAGGANVLTF.

CDR3 in DNA: TGTGCCAGCAGCTTTGGACAGGGACCACAAGAGACCCAGTACTTC. Residues: CASSFGQGPQETQYF. The rearrangement links TRBV11-2 to TRBJ2-5, with TRBD1 matching 8 bases. With 3 bases clipped from V and 2 bases from J, the junction kept 5 bases outside the gene matches. The germline V gene encodes CDR1 SGHAT and CDR2 FQNNGV. This CDR3 is built from 15 residues.

This clone appeared once. The chain joins TRBV7-9 to TRBJ2-4; TRBD1 matches at 9 bases. The CDR3 sequence is 13 residues long. Per the germline V gene, CDR1 is SEHNR and CDR2 is FQNEAQ (reference sequence). V lost 4 bases, J lost 9 bases, and 4 bases stayed unmatched. This CDR3 is CASSSRTGVIQYF. The CDR3 DNA reads TGTGCCAGCAGCTCCCGGACAGGGGTCATTCAGTACTTC.

This clone was seen a few times. The DNA for the CDR3 is TGTGCCAGCAGCAGGACAGGGGATGGCTACACCTTC. Protein product: CASSRTGDGYTF. V usage is TRBV6-5 and J usage is TRBJ1-2; TRBD1 matches at 9 bases. The V segment lost 6 bases and the J segment 6 bases; nucleotides outside the gene matches: 2. Germline values: CDR1 MNHEY, CDR2 SVGAGI. CDR3 length: 12 amino acids.

The V and J genes are TRBV6-5 and TRBJ2-7; 8 positions agree with TRBD1. Germline CDR1 MNHEY, CDR2 SVGAGI. The CDR3 contains 15 residues. V shed 2 bases and J 8 bases; nucleotides not matched to a gene: 11. The CDR3 loop is CASSYPKGQGLQQYF. CDR3 nucleotides: TGTGCCAGCAGTTACCCAAAAGGACAGGGTCTCCAGCAGTACTTC.

Of note for this clone: Other DNA sequences of this sample code for an identical CDR3. The chain has TRBV6-5 and TRBJ1-2; possible D gene TRBD1, 6 bases. Germline loops: CDR1 MNHEY, CDR2 SVGAGI. V was pared by 5 bases and J by 2 bases, with 6 bases between. The CDR3 length is 12 residues. CDR3 protein: CASSRGNYGYTF. CDR3 coding DNA: TGTGCCAGCAGTAGGGGGAACTATGGCTACACCTTC.

The sample holds one count of this clone. The DNA for the CDR3 is TGTGCCAGCAGTGCCGATGGGAGCAGTTCACCCCTCCACTTT. Translated, it gives CASSADGSSSPLHF. This chain links TRBV9 with TRBJ1-6; D not certain. This CDR3 has 14 residues. V lost 5 bases and J lost 9, with 15 bases in between. Germline-derived CDR1 and CDR2 are SGDLS and YYNGEE. The full variable domain, its missing parts supplied by reference TRBV9 and TRBJ1-6, is DSGVTQTPKHLITATGQRVTLRCSPRSGDLSVYWYQQSLDQGLQFLIQYYNGEERAKGNILERFSAQQFPDLHSELNLSSLELGDSALYFCASSADGSSSPLHFGNGTRLTVT.

A single count supports this clone. The V gene is TRBV10-2, the J gene TRBJ1-4; 8 bases match TRBD1. The CDR3 consists of 14 residues. From germline, CDR1 is WSHSY and CDR2 SAAADI. J lost 4 bases, V lost 6 bases, and 4 bases had no gene match. CDR3 DNA: TGCGCCAGCAGGGCAGGGGGCTATAATGAAAAACTGTTTTTT. Translation gives CASRAGGYNEKLFF.

Many counts were recorded for this clone. This same CDR3 is encoded by further DNA sequences in the sample. The chain has TRBV28 and TRBJ1-2; D is ambiguous. The CDR3 has 15 residues. Per the germline V gene, CDR1 is MDHEN and CDR2 is SYDVKM. The V and J ends lost 5 bases and 4 bases respectively, with 17 bases between them. For the CDR3, the DNA is TGTGCCAGCAGTACCACGGGGAGGACTGGCTATGGCTACACCTTC. Residues: CASSTTGRTGYGYTF.

This clone showed up just a few times. V is TRBV30 and J is TRBJ1-4; 7 bases agree with TRBD1. The CDR3 covers 15 residues. V shed 0 bases and J 2 bases; nucleotides not matched to a gene: 3. CDR1 and CDR2 from the germline V gene are GTSNPN and SVGIG (reference sequence). The CDR3 DNA sequence: TGTGCCTGGAGTGTAGGGGGCGAGACTAATGAAAAACTGTTTTTT. Its translation is CAWSVGGETNEKLFF.

The chain links TRBV19 to TRBJ2-2; the match to TRBD2 covers 7 bases. The CDR3 has 17 residues. The trim removed 3 bases at V and 5 bases at J, leaving 12 bases unmatched. Germline CDR1 reads LNHDA; CDR2 reads SQIVND (reference sequence). The chain's CDR3 is CASSMGFGLGWTGELFF. CDR3 bases: TGTGCCAGTAGTATGGGCTTTGGACTAGGGTGGACCGGGGAGCTGTTTTTT.

The chain is built from TRBV6-5 and TRBJ2-7; D is ambiguous. V was trimmed by 4 bases and J by 4 bases, leaving 5 bases between them. From germline, CDR1 is MNHEY and CDR2 SVGAGI. The CDR3 totals 11 residues. CDR3 protein: CASSSRYEQYF. In DNA, the CDR3 is TGTGCCAGCAGTTCGCGTTACGAGCAGTACTTC.